This T cell receptor beta chain was obtained from a study of cytomegalovirus exposure and HLA in healthy donors (dated by TCRdb to between 2016 and 2019). With regard to the full study: An earlier analysis of approximately 640 of the donors reported approximately 290 Gb of sequence data and more than 90 million unique TCR beta sequences from 150 million to 200 million T cells. An early release covering 500 to 750 HLA-typed donors comprised around 300 gigabases of sequencing data and around 80 million unique TCR sequences. Of the roughly 400 genotyped donors, 81% were placed in the genetic ancestry cluster associated with self-reported Caucasian donors. The aim of the study was to test whether cataloging public T cell receptors could identify signatures of past pathogen exposure. The study used immunosequencing to profile the T cell repertoires of approximately 650 subjects and linked those repertoires to cytomegalovirus serostatus. A separate validation cohort of about 110 different subjects was used in addition to the roughly 700-subject first cohort. To predict cytomegalovirus infection status, the study combined high-throughput TCR immunosequencing, statistical association of individual TCRs with disease status, and machine learning. A later analysis re-examined previously published TCR beta repertoires from 610 or so donors and added high-resolution HLA genotyping to investigate patterns of TCR occurrence. Rather than using new phenotypic data, the later analysis identified candidate immune exposures from TCR beta sequences and from how often those sequences occurred across donors. In an earlier analysis of roughly 540 of the donors, high-throughput TCR beta sequencing was used to judge whether each TCR beta V gene segment behaved as functional or pseudogenic. Donor age, sex, ethnicity and CMV serostatus were collected together with the repertoire data. Genome-wide SNP genotypes for about 65% of the 666 donors were used in a later genetic analysis, which treated that subset as a discovery cohort. All discovery cohort repertoires had been generated using a single sequencing platform. Class I and class II HLA loci were covered by the typing at four-digit resolution. Typing coverage varied by locus: about 629-630 donors for A, B, C, DRB1 and DQB1; some 520 for DQA1; about 570 for DPA1; around 490 for DPB1. Four or five DR-DQ haplotypes were handled as single units for association and clustering, since linkage in the cohort was strong. Among about 410 genotyped donors of the cohort, an average of approximately 200,000 unique TCR beta nucleotide sequences was sequenced per donor, of which 15% to 20% were non-productive.

Library construction relied on the immunoSEQ multiplex PCR assay. For the multiplex PCR, a mixture combining 60 forward primers for TCR Vbeta segments and 13 reverse primers for TCR Jbeta segments was used. The CDR3 region of rearranged TCR beta genes was amplified from genomic DNA by a multiplex PCR assay. The Illumina HiSeq System was used to sequence the amplified TCR beta libraries as 87-base-pair reads. Concerning the study's data processing: Across the 666 repertoires, a later analysis counted some 80 million unique TCR beta chains, approximately 10 million of which were shared by at least two donors. A nearest-neighbor algorithm error-corrected the raw reads and collapsed the reads into unique sequences, merging closely related sequences to remove PCR and sequencing errors. CDR3 sequences were aligned to IMGT reference sequences to assign V, D and J gene segments. For a sequence to be retained, a match of at least six nucleotides was required to both a V gene segment and a J gene segment. A rearrangement was called productive if the CDR3 had no stop codons and remained in frame with V and J, and every other rearrangement was called non-productive. CDR3 was defined by IMGT convention, running from the second conserved V-encoded cysteine to the conserved J-encoded phenylalanine. The earlier analysis of 500 to 650 of the donors excluded any sequence lacking an unambiguous match to a single V gene segment. In an earlier analysis of around 590 of the donors, a V segment was called functional when productive rearrangements were above 56.7%, and segregating when the standard deviation between donors exceeded 5%. A statistical classification framework was built for diagnosing cytomegalovirus status from the catalog of TCR beta chain sequences. A later analysis assigned V and J genes by comparing TCR nucleotide sequences with IMGT/GENE-DB human TR gene sequences. The TCRdist pipeline was used in a later analysis to assign CDR3 sequences and most-parsimonious VDJ recombination scenarios. In a later analysis, each TCR beta chain was defined by its CDR3 amino acid sequence together with its V-gene family, and reads lacking a unique V-gene family were excluded. To address suspected cross-contamination and a sequencing artifact, a later analysis removed roughly 640 highly shared, low-generation-probability nucleotide sequences. In a later analysis, a clonal expansion index was calculated for each public chain from normalized within-repertoire ranks of inferred template counts. Generation probabilities in a later analysis came from a VDJ recombination model fitted to out-of-frame rearrangements, and those results were checked against IGoR. A later analysis scored TCR-TCR, TCR-HLA and TCR-CMV co-occurrence with hypergeometric tests, applying a repertoire-size bias correction to TCR pairs. False discovery rates were estimated in a later analysis by permuting HLA or CMV assignments 20 times. In a later analysis, co-occurring TCRs were grouped using DBSCAN, and TCRdist sequence similarity was added for clustering within HLA-allele-positive subsets. Repertoires with fewer than 30,000 or more than 120,000 public chains, plus five repertoires with anomalous nucleotide sharing, were excluded from co-occurrence clustering. TCRdb took over this immuneACCESS table, retaining in-frame rearrangements with V and J assigned. Such tables are incomplete; in checked studies, under half of the missing clones stem from an unresolved V gene, and the remainder is unexplained. V, J and clone size derive from that table, while D and trimming were established from the DNA sequence. Counted in this sample were more than 85,000 clones; 60% to 80% of them appeared once. Of the sample, about 4.3% falls within the top ten clones.

CDR1 and CDR2, per the germline V gene, are SQVTM and ANQGSEA. The CDR3 runs 15 amino acids, cysteine and phenylalanine included. Only CDR3 DNA is held: 45 bases, read in frame from base 1. The germline ends are 17 bases apart after V is trimmed by 2 bases and J by 6 bases. In the case of this clone: Its antigen remains undetermined. Base qualities are not at hand, and no much larger clone is one base apart.

In total, approximately 690 healthy bone marrow donors made up the cohort. At the time of sampling, every cohort member was nominally healthy, though immune exposures that went unrecorded were likely present. The donor was CMV seropositive and belonged to the group of 250 to 300 seropositive cohort members. Each donor provided a peripheral blood sample, and peripheral blood mononuclear cells were used for TCR beta sequencing. Genomic DNA was extracted from the blood cell samples with the Qiagen DNeasy Blood Extraction Kit. Results and caveats for the whole study, not just this receptor: Compared with the 666-donor mean, donors in an Asian-associated ancestry cluster had fewer N-insertions in productive TCRs, according to a later genetic analysis. According to a later analysis, most CMV-associated TCR beta chains appeared to be HLA-restricted, and the HLA associations seemed to be driven largely by CMV exposure. The authors suggested that the approach could potentially be extended to other disease states and immunological phenotypes. A cluster of highly shared sequence variants was judged likely to be a technical artifact of the sequencing pipeline. In a later analysis, some 18,000 TCR beta sequences were associated with specific HLA alleles at a false discovery rate of 0.05. The 87-base-pair reads could not distinguish some IMGT-functional V segments, including TRBV6-2 and TRBV6-3, so those segments were excluded. Because some donors lacked HLA typing at each locus, the association tests relied only on the typed subset. A total of fewer than 200 TCR beta chains were listed by the study as associated with cytomegalovirus. In an earlier analysis of approximately 590 of the donors, most TCR beta V segments were observed in productive rearrangements about 90% or about 30% of the time, broadly matching IMGT annotations. Sequencing depth was assumed to be roughly uniform across donors in the presence/absence analyses, though that assumption may not hold. Most TCR sequences were observed very rarely across donors, whereas some public TCRs were present in many individuals. The only immune exposure information available for the cohort was CMV serostatus. In a later analysis, several top co-occurrence clusters were reported to appear linked to parvovirus B19, influenza, CMV and Epstein-Barr virus. V-gene and J-gene trimming of TCR beta chains was associated with a missense DCLRE1C variant in a later genetic analysis, and the association was replicated in an independent cohort. When HLA alleles, especially DR and DQ, strongly co-occurred, attributing TCR associations to individual alleles was difficult. Three of the identified cytomegalovirus-associated TCR beta chains were confirmed in vitro to be specific for cytomegalovirus antigens. The classifier was reported to diagnose cytomegalovirus status with high specificity and sensitivity in both the original cohort and the validation cohort. Because counts were too low, roughly 18 rarely observed V segments, including chromosome 9 orphons, were left out of the earlier analysis of a few hundred of the donors. Compared with equally common non-associated chains, HLA-associated TCR beta chains in a later analysis were more clonally expanded and had lower generation probabilities. Correlated functional status among segregating V segments might be attributable to linkage disequilibrium, but an unknown experimental factor could not be ruled out. The cohort was sequenced for TCR beta chains only, and without alpha or paired-chain data the features that could be detected were limited. In a later analysis, TCR association rates were found to vary across HLA loci, with the most associated TCRs seen for DRB1 alleles and the fewest for HLA-C alleles. A further reported finding was that TCR beta sequences accurately predicted the HLA-A and HLA-B alleles for most subjects in the first cohort.

The sequence derives from a woman aged 18-29 years in good health and CMV-seropositive. The sample was PBMCs. The sequence links TRBV29-1 to TRBJ2-1; perhaps TRBD1 is the D gene, with 5 bases matching. The CDR3 has the sequence CSVEKIDSRANEQFF. The DNA sequence is given as TGCAGCGTTGAAAAAATCGACAGCCGGGCCAATGAGCAGTTCTTC.